These T cell receptor beta chains were read from a single sample in a study of T-cell reconstitution after alpha-beta-depleted transplantation in children. TCRdb called the PCR reads again in MiXCR, with one record for every CDR3 protein. This sample has under 400,000 distinct CDR3 sequences, with roughly 25% found just once. The sample in question was PBMCs, mostly from graft donor cells, obtained 180 days after TCRalphabeta/CD19-depleted stem cell transplant. The receptors were gathered from a male patient younger than 18 who had a stem cell transplant for acute lymphoblastic leukemia, so the T cells may come from the graft donor. Both conserved end residues are part of each CDR3. Each record gives: J gene, clone size, V gene, D gene, CDR3 DNA, CDR3 protein. A D gene is named only where the DNA matches it firmly. Some rows have no size entry. The others give once, few or many, or a class for an expanded clone.

TRBJ2-4 few TRBV4-1 NA TGCGCCAGCAGTGGCTACTCTCTAGCCAAAAACATTCAGTACTTC CASSGYSLAKNIQYF
TRBJ1-5 few TRBV20-1 TRBD1 TGCAGTGCTAGAGTCCCCCCTAAGCCGGGACAGGGGGTTTGGAATCAGCCCCAGCATTTT CSARVPPKPGQGVWNQPQHF
TRBJ2-7 few TRBV5-1 NA TGCGCCAGCAGCTTGGCGGGACACCTCTACGAGCAGTACTTC CASSLAGHLYEQYF
TRBJ1-5 NA TRBV28 NA TGTGCCAGCACCCACCCTGGGGGGGGTAGCAATCAGCCCCAGCATTTT CASTHPGGGSNQPQHF
TRBJ2-7 NA TRBV7-9 TRBD1 TGTGCCAGCAGCATTCGGACAGGGCCTACCTACGAGCAGTACTTC CASSIRTGPTYEQYF
TRBJ2-5 NA TRBV29-1 TRBD1 TGCAGCGTGGCAGGGGGCATACAAGAGACCCAGTACTTC CSVAGGIQETQYF
TRBJ1-1 NA TRBV27 NA TGTGCCAGCAGTCATACAGGGAGGGAAGCGGCTTTCTTT CASSHTGREAAFF
TRBJ1-2 few TRBV11-2 TRBD1 TGTGCCAGCAGCCCTAGCCCCGGGACAGGGATCCTCTATGGCTACACCTTC CASSPSPGTGILYGYTF
TRBJ2-1 many TRBV29-1 TRBD2 TGCAGCGTTGGGCTAGCGGGCGACAATGAGCAGTTCTTC CSVGLAGDNEQFF
TRBJ2-7 NA TRBV7-3 NA TGTGCCAGCAGCTCGGGGGCAGGGCCCTCCTACGAGCAGTACTTC CASSSGAGPSYEQYF
TRBJ1-3 few TRBV6-1 NA TGTGCCAGCAGCCCTGACACGGTCGGAAACACCATATATTTT CASSPDTVGNTIYF
TRBJ2-1 NA TRBV2 TRBD2 TGTGCCAGCAGTGAAGGGGGCGCGGGAGTCTTCAACAATGAGCAGTTCTTC CASSEGGAGVFNNEQFF
TRBJ2-3 NA TRBV7-6 NA TGTGCCAGCAGCTTACTGGGCGTCAGCACAGATACGCAGTATTTT CASSLLGVSTDTQYF
TRBJ2-1 NA TRBV11-2 TRBD2 TGTGCCAGCAGCTTAGATGGAGCGGGAGTCCCCTACAATGAGCAGTTCTTC CASSLDGAGVPYNEQFF
TRBJ2-3 NA TRBV9 TRBD1 TGTGCCAGCAGCGTTTTACAGGGGGCGGCAGATACGCAGTATTTT CASSVLQGAADTQYF
TRBJ2-1 NA TRBV7-6 TRBD1 TGTGCCAGCAGCTTAGAGGTGAGGGGGCCATTAATGAAGCAGTTCTTC CASSLEVRGPLMKQFF
TRBJ2-7 few TRBV5-1 NA TGCGCCAGCAGCGTCCCCTACGAGCAGTACTTC CASSVPYEQYF
TRBJ2-7 many TRBV12-3/TRBV12-4 TRBD2 TGTGCCAGCAGTTTAGCCCTAGCGGGAGGATCCTACGAGCAGTACTTC CASSLALAGGSYEQYF
TRBJ2-3 few TRBV20-1 NA TGCAGTGCTAGAAACAGTGGCCGACTAGAAAATACGCAGTATTTT CSARNSGRLENTQYF
TRBJ2-3 many TRBV10-3 TRBD2 TGTGCCATCAGTGACGAAGCGGGAGTGTACCGTGATACGCAGTATTTT CAISDEAGVYRDTQYF
TRBJ1-5 NA TRBV12-3/TRBV12-4 NA TGTGCCAGCACCTCCGGGGTCGGTCAGCCCCAGCATTTT CASTSGVGQPQHF
TRBJ1-1 few TRBV25-1 NA TGTGCCAGCAGTGAATTGAACCAGGGGTCGAACACTGAAGCTTTCTTT CASSELNQGSNTEAFF
TRBJ2-5 NA TRBV20-1 NA TGCAGTGCTCTCAGTTCCCAAGAGACCCAGTACTTC CSALSSQETQYF
TRBJ2-7 many TRBV5-1 TRBD2 TGCGCCAGCAGCGTGGGGACTAGCGGAGCCTACGAGCAGTACTTC CASSVGTSGAYEQYF
TRBJ2-1 NA TRBV5-6 TRBD2 TGTGCCAGCAGCTTACTAGCGGCAATCTACAATGAGCAGTTCTTC CASSLLAAIYNEQFF
TRBJ2-5 NA TRBV6-5 TRBD1 TGTGCCAGCAGTTGGCGACAGGGACCTTTATACACCGAAGAGACCCAGTACTTC CASSWRQGPLYTEETQYF
TRBJ1-1 NA TRBV20-1 TRBD1 TGCAGTGCTAGCCGGGACAGGGTTACTGAAGCTTTCTTT CSASRDRVTEAFF
TRBJ1-2 NA TRBV6-6 NA TGTGCCAGCAGTGGCACCCATGGCTACACCTTC CASSGTHGYTF
TRBJ2-7 NA TRBV10-2 NA TGCGCCAGCCGGGACACTGGCTACGAGCAGTACTTC CASRDTGYEQYF
TRBJ2-7 NA TRBV4-2 NA TGTGCCAGCAGCCAAGATAGGGCTAGTAGAACCTACGAGCAGTACTTC CASSQDRASRTYEQYF
TRBJ2-1 few TRBV4-1 TRBD2 TGCGCCAGCAGCCCAACTAGCGGGAGATGGATTCAGTTCTTC CASSPTSGRWIQFF
TRBJ2-7 NA TRBV3-2 NA TGTGCCAGCAGCCAAGTCCCACTCGAGCAGTACTTC CASSQVPLEQYF
TRBJ2-7 NA TRBV11-2 TRBD2 TGTGCCAGCAGCTCCCGGCTAGCGGGATGGGGCGAGCAGTACTTC CASSSRLAGWGEQYF
TRBJ2-7 NA TRBV7-9 NA TGTGCCAGCAGCTTACCACCGGGGGGGACAGGGCCCTACGAGCAGTACTTC CASSLPPGGTGPYEQYF
TRBJ2-5 few TRBV27 NA TGTGCCAGCAGTTCGCGAGGGGATGGAGAGACCCAGTACTTC CASSSRGDGETQYF
TRBJ2-7 NA TRBV14 NA TGTGCCAGCAGGCGGGACTTAATCTCAAGGGAGCAGTACTTC CASRRDLISREQYF
TRBJ1-1 NA TRBV11-1 TRBD1 TGTGCCAGCATTAAACCCCGGGACAGGGACACTGAAGCTTTCTTT CASIKPRDRDTEAFF
TRBJ2-1 NA TRBV6-1 NA TGTGCCAGCAGTGTCAGATTTGGTAGTGAGCAGTTCTTC CASSVRFGSEQFF